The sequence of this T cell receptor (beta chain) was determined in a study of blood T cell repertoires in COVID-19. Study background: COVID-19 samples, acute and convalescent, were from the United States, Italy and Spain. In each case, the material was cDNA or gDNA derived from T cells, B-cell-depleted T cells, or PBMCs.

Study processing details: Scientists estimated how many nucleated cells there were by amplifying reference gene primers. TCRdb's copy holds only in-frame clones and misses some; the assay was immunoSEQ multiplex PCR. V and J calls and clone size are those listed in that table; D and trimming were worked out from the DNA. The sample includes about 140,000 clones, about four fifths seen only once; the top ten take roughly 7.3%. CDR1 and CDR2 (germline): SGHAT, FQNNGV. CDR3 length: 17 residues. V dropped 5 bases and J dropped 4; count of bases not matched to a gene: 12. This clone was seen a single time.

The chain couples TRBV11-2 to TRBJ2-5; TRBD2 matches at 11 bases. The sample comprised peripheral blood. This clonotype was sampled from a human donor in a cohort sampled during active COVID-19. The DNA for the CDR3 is TGTGCCAGCAGCCCCACGCTCCGTAGCGGGGGGGGAGAGACCCAGTACTTC. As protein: CASSPTLRSGGGETQYF.